This TCR beta chain was identified during a study of blood T cell repertoires in COVID-19. Study summary: Spain, Italy and the United States supplied samples that represented acute and convalescent COVID-19.

Clones were read by immunoSEQ multiplex PCR, and TCRdb kept only the in-frame ones, dropping some. The sample consists of about 150,000 clones, about 89% of them appearing once. The receptor was isolated from a man in his sixties with active or convalescent COVID-19. Sequenced input: peripheral blood.

CDR3 bases: TGTGCCAGCAGTCCCTCCGGACTAGCGGGAGTGGCTGAGCAGTTCTTC. This codes for CASSPSGLAGVAEQFF. V and J are TRBV28 and TRBJ2-1, with 13 nucleotides matching TRBD2. J lost 9 bases, V lost 5 bases, and 10 bases had no gene match. The length of the CDR3 is 16 residues. Germline assignment: CDR1 MDHEN and CDR2 SYDVKM.